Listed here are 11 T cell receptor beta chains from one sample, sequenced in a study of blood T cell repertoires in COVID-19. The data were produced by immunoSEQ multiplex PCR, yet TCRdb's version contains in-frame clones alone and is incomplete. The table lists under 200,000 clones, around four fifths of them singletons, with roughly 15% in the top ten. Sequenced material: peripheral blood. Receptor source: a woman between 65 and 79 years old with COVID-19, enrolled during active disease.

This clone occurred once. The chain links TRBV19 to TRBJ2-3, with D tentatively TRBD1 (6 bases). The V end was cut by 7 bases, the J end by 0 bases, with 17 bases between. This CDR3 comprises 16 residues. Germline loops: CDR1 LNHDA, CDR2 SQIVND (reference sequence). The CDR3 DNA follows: TGTGCCAGTAAAGGGGGACCTCGATCTAGCACAGATACGCAGTATTTT. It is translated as CASKGGPRSSTDTQYF.

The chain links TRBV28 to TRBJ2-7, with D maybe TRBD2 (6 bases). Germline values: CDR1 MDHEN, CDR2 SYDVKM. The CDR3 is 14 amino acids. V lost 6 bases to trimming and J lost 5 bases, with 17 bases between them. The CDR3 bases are TGTGCCAGCAGCCCAGCGTCGGGGGTCAACGAGCAGTACGTC. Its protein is CASSPASGVNEQYV.

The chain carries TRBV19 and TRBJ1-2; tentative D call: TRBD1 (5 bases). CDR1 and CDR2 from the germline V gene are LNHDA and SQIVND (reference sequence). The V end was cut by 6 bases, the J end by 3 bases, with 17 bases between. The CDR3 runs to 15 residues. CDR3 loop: CASRPPRVGDYGYTF. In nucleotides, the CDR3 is TGTGCCAGTAGGCCACCCCGGGTAGGGGACTATGGCTACACCTTC.

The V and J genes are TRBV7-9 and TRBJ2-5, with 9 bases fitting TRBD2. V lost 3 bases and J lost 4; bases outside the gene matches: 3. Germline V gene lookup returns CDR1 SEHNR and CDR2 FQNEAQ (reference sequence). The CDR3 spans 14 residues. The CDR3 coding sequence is TGTGCCAGCAGCTTTAGCGGGAGTAGAGAGACCCAGTACTTC. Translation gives CASSFSGSRETQYF. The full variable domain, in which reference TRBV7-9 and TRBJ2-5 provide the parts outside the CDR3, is DTGVSQNPRHKITKRGQNVTFRCDPISEHNRLYWYRQTLGQGPEFLTYFQNEAQLEKSRLLSDRFSAERPKGSFSTLEIQRTEQGDSAMYLCASSFSGSRETQYFGPGTRLLVL.

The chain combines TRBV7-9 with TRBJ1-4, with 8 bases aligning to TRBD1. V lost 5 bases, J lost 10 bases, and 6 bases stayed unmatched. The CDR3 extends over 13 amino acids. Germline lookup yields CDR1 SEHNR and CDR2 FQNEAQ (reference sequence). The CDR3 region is CASSPRDRRKLFF. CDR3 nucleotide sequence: TGTGCCAGCAGCCCAAGGGACAGGAGAAAACTGTTTTTT.

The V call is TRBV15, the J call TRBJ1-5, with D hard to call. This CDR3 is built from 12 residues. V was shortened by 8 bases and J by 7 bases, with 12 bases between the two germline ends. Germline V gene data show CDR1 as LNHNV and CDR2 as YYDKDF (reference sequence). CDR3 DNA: TGTGCCACCTCCTCCGGAGGACAGCCCCAGCATTTT. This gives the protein CATSSGGQPQHF.

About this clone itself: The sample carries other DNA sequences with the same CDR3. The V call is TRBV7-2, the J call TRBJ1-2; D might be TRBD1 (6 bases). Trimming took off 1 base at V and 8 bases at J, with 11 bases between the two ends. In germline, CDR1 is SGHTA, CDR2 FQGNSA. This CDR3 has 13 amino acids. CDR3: CASSLDRVGGYTF. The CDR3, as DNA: TGTGCCAGCAGCTTAGACAGGGTCGGCGGCTACACCTTC.

The CDR3 DNA sequence: TGTGCCAGCAGCTTGAGTAGCGGGAGAGCCGGGTACGAGCAGTACTTC. Protein product: CASSLSSGRAGYEQYF. The chain uses TRBV5-8 and TRBJ2-7; 9 bases line up with TRBD2. The ends lost 1 base at V and 4 bases at J; junction bases unmatched: 9. Per germline, CDR1 SGHTS and CDR2 YDEGEE. This CDR3 is 16 amino acids long.

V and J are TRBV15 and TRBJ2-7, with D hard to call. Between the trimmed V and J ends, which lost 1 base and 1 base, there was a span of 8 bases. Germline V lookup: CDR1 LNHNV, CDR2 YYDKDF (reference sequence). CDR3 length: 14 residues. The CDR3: CATSRVGRSYEQYF. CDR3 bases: TGTGCCACCAGCAGAGTGGGCAGATCCTACGAGCAGTACTTC.

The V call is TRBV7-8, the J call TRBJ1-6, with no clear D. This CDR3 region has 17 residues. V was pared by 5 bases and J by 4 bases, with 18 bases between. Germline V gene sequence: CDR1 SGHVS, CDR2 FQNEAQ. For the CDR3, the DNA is TGTGCCAGCAGCCCACGTAGTAGCCTTATATATAATTCACCCCTCCACTTT. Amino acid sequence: CASSPRSSLIYNSPLHF.

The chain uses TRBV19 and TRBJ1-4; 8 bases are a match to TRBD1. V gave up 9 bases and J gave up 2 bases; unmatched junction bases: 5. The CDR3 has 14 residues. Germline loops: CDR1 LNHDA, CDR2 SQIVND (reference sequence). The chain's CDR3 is CASRDRGTNEKLFF. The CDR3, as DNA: TGTGCCAGCCGCGACAGGGGCACTAATGAAAAACTGTTTTTT. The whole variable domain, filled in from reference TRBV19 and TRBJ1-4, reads DGGITQSPKYLFRKEGQNVTLSCEQNLNHDAMYWYRQDPGQGLRLIYYSQIVNDFQKGDIAEGYSVSREKKESFPLTVTSAQKNPTAFYLCASRDRGTNEKLFFGSGTQLSVL.